This TCR beta chain was observed in a study of T cells in tuberculosis. About the study: Sequenced TCRs come from CD1B-GMM tetramer-binding T cells.

Study conclusions and caveats: Active tuberculosis TCR-alpha repertoires lay closer to GMM-specific TCRs than IGRA-negative controls, suggesting clonal expansion.

Time point: new active TB diagnosis, blood taken before or within 7 days of starting treatment. This CDR3 contains 15 residues. V lost 6 bases to trimming and J lost 5 bases; unmatched junction nucleotides: 12. Per germline, CDR1 MNHEY and CDR2 SMNVEV (reference sequence). Generated by immunoSEQ multiplex PCR, the TCRdb table keeps only in-frame clones and is missing some. The sample consists of about 35,000 clones, about 91% of them appearing once. Concerning this clone: The antigen is not known.

The sample consisted of PBMCs, taken at tuberculosis diagnosis. The genes are TRBV27 and TRBJ2-7; 8 nucleotides agree with TRBD1. The source of this sequence is an adult with tuberculosis. Some clones in this sample may be carry-over from other donors' samples. This CDR3 reads CASSPDRGGVDEQYF. DNA of the CDR3: TGTGCCAGCAGCCCCGACAGGGGTGGGGTGGACGAGCAGTACTTC.